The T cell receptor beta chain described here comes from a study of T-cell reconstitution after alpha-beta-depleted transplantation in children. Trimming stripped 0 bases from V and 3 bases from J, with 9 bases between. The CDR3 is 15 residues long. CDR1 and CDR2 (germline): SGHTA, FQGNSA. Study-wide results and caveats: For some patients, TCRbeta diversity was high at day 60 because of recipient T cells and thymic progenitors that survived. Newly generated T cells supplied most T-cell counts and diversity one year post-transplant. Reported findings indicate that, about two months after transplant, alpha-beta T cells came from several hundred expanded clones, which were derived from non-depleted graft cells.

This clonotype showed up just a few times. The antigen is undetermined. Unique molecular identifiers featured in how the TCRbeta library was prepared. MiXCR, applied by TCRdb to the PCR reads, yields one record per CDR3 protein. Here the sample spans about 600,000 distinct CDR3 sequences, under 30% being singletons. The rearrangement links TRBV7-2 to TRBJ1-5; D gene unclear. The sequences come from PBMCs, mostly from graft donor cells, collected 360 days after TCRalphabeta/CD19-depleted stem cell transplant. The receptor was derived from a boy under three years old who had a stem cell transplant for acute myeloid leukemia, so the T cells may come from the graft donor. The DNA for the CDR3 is TGTGCCAGCAGCTTAGCAGGGCCCGTCAATCAGCCCCAGCATTTT. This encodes CASSLAGPVNQPQHF.